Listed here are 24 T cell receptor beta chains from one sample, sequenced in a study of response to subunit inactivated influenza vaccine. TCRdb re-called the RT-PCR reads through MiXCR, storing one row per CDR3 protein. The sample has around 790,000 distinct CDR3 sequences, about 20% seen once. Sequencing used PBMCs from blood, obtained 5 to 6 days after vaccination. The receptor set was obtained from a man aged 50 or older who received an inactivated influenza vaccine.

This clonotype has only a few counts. For the CDR3, the DNA is TGCAGTGCTCTCCCCCGAACTATTAGCGGAGGTGGGTACAATGAGCAGTTCTTC. Protein sequence: CSALPRTISGGGYNEQFF. The rearrangement uses TRBV20-1 and TRBJ2-1, with a tentative D call TRBD2 (6 bases). Trimming cost V 5 bases and J 4 bases, with 27 bases left between them. The CDR3 contains 18 residues. Germline CDR1 is DFQATT and CDR2 is SNEGSKA (reference sequence).

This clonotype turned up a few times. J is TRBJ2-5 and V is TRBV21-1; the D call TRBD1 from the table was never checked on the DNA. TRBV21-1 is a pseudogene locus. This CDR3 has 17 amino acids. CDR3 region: CASSKGEQGQGEETQYF. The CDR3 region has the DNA TGTGCCAGCAGCAAAGGGGAGCAAGGACAGGGGGAAGAGACCCAGTACTTC.

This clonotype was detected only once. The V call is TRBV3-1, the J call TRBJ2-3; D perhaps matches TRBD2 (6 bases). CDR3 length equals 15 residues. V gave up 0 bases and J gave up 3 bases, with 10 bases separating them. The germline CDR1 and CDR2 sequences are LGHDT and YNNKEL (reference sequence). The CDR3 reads CASSQDPEGTDTQYF. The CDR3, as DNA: TGTGCCAGCAGCCAAGATCCGGAGGGGACAGATACGCAGTATTTT.

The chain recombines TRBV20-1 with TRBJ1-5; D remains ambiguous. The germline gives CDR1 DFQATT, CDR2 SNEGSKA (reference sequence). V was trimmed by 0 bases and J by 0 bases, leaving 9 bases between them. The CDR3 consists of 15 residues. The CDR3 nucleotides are TGCAGTGCTAGAGATGGGGTTTATAGCAATCAGCCCCAGCATTTT. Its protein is CSARDGVYSNQPQHF.

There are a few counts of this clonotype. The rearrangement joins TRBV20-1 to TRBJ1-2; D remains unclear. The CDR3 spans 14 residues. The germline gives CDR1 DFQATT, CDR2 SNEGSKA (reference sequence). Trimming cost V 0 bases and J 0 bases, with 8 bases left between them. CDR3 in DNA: TGCAGTGCTAGAGAGACAACAGCTAACTATGGCTACACCTTC. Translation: CSARETTANYGYTF.

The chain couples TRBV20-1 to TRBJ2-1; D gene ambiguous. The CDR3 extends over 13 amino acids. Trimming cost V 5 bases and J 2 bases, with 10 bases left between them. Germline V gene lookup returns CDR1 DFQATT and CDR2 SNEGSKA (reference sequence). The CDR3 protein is CSAGRHPYNEQFF. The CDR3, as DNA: TGCAGTGCTGGAAGACACCCCTACAATGAGCAGTTCTTC.

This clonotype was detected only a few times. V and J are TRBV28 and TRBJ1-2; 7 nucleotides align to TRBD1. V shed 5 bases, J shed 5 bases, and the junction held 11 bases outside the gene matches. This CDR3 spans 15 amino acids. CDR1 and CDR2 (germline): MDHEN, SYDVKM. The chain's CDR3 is CASSPTGLTGYGYTF. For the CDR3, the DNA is TGTGCCAGCAGTCCGACAGGGCTAACGGGATATGGCTACACCTTC.

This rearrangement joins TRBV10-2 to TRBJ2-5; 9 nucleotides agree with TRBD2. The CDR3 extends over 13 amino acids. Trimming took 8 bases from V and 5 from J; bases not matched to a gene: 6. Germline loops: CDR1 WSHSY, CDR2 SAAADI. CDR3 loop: CASGGGAWETQYF. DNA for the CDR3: TGCGCCAGCGGCGGGGGGGCCTGGGAGACCCAGTACTTC.

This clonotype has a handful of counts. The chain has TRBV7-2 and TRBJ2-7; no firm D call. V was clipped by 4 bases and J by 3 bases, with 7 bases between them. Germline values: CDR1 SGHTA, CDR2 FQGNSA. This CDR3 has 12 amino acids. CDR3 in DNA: TGTGCCAGCAGCTCCGCGCTCTACGAGCAGTACTTC. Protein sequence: CASSSALYEQYF.

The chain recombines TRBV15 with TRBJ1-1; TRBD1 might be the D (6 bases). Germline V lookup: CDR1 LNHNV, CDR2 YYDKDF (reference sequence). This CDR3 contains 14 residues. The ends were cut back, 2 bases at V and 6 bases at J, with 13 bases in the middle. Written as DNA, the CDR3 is TGTGCCACCAGCAGATCGACAGGCTCGGCTGAAGCTTTCTTT. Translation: CATSRSTGSAEAFF.

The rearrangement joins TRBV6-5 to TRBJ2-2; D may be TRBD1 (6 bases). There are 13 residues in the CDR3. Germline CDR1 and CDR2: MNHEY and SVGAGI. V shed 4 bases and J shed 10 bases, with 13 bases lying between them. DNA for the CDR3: TGTGCCAGCAGTTCCATGGGGGCGTCGGAGCTGTTTTTT. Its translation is CASSSMGASELFF.

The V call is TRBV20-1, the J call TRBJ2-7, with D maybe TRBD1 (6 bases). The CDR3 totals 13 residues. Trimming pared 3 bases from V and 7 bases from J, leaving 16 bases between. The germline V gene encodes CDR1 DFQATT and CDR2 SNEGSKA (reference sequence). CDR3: CSASSVTGWEQYF. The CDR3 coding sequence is TGCAGTGCTAGTAGCGTGACAGGATGGGAGCAGTACTTC.

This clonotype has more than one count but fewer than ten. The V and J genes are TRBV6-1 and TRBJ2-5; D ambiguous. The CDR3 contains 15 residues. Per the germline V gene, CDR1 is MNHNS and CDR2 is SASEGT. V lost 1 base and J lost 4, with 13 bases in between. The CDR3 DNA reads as TGTGCCAGCAGTGAAGACGGGTTTGGTAGAGAGACCCAGTACTTC. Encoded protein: CASSEDGFGRETQYF.

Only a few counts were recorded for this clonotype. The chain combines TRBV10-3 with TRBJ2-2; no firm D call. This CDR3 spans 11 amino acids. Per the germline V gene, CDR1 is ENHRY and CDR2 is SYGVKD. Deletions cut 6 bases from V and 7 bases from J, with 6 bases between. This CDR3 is CAIRARGELFF. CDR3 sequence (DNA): TGTGCCATCAGGGCCCGCGGGGAGCTGTTTTTT.

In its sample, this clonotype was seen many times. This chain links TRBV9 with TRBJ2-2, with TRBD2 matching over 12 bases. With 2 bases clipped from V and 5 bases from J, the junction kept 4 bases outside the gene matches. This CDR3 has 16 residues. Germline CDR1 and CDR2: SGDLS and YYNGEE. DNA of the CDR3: TGTGCCAGCAGCGTGGGACTAGCGGGTGGAACCGGGGAGCTGTTTTTT. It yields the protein CASSVGLAGGTGELFF.

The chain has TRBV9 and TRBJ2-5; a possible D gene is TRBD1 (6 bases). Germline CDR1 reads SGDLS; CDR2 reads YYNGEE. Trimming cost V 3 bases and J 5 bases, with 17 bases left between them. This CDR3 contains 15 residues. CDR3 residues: CASSESDSSLETQYF. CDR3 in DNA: TGTGCCAGCAGCGAGTCGGACAGCAGCTTGGAGACCCAGTACTTC.

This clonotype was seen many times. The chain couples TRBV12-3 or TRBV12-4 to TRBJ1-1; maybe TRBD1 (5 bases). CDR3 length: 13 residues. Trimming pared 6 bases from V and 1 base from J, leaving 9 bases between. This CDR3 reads CASSLTANTEAFF. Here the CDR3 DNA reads TGTGCCAGCAGCTTGACAGCGAACACTGAAGCTTTCTTT.

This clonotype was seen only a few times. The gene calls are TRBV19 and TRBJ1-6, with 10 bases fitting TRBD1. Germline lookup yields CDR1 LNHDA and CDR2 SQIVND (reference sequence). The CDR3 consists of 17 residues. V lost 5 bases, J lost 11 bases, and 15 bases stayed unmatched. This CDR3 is CASSALGTGDVRPPLHF. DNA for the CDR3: TGTGCCAGTAGTGCCCTCGGGACAGGGGACGTTCGTCCACCCCTCCACTTT.

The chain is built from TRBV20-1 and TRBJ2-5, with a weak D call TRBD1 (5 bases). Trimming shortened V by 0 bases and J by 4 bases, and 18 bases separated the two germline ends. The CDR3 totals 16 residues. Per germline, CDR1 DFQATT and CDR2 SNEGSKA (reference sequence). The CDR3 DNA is TGCAGTGCTAGAGATCTTGGCCTGGGAAGGGGAGAGACCCAGTACTTC. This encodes CSARDLGLGRGETQYF.

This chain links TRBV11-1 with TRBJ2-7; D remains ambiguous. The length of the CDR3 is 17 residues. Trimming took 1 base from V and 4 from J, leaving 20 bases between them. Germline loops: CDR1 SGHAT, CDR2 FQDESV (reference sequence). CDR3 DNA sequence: TGTGCCAGCAGCTTAGGACTTACGGCAGTTCCCATTTACGAGCAGTACTTC. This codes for CASSLGLTAVPIYEQYF.

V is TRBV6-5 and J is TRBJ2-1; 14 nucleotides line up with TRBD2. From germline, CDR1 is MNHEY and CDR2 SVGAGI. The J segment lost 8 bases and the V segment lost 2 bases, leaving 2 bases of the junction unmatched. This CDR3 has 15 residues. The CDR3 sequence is CASSYGLAGGYEQFF. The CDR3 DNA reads TGTGCCAGCAGTTACGGACTAGCGGGAGGCTATGAGCAGTTCTTC.

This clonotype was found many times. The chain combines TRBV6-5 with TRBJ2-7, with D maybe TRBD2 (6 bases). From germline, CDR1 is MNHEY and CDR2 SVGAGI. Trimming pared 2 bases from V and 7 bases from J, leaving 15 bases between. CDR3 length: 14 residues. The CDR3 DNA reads TGTGCCAGCAGTTACGCCCTCGGACGGGGGGAGCAGTACTTC. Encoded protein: CASSYALGRGEQYF.

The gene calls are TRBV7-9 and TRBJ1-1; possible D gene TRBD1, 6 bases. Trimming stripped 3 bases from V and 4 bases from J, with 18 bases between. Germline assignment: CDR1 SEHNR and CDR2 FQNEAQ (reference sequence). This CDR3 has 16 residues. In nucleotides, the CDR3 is TGTGCCAGCAGCTTTTCATACGGGGGCGAGGGCACTGAAGCTTTCTTT. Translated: CASSFSYGGEGTEAFF.

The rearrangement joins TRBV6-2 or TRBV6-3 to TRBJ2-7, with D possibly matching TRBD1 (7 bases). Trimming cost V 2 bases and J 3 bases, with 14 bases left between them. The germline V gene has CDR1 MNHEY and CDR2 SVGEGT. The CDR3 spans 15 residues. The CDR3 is CASSYTAGQSYEQYF. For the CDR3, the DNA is TGTGCCAGCAGTTACACCGCGGGACAGAGCTACGAGCAGTACTTC.